Listed below are T cell receptor beta chains from one sample, sequenced in a study of shared clonotypes between healthy human individuals. Sequencing used immunoSEQ multiplex PCR; TCRdb keeps in-frame clones, though not all of them. The sample holds about 2.2 million clones, 90% to 95% seen once. The sequenced material came from naive CD8+ T cells from PBMCs. These TCRs come from a man aged 18 to 30 in good health. Some clones in this sample may be carry-over from other donors' samples. CDR3s leave out the opening cysteine and the closing phenylalanine or tryptophan.

cdr3_aa,v_call
ASIVTGGRPSGANVLT,TRBV11-2
AWSVREKLF,TRBV30
ASSLTVNTEAF,TRBV19
ASSFFGSNQPQH,TRBV27
ASSLIWTPNTGELF,TRBV5-8
ASSLGGPSYEQY,TRBV7-9
ASSPPTETAGNTIY,TRBV18
ASRRDSATEAF,TRBV11-2
SVKRGEGIGGTYEQY,TRBV29-1
ASSLRDRQPYNEQF,TRBV5-1
ASSPGDTNEKLF,TRBV27
ASSPRGLVYEQY,TRBV14
ASSLSIEGYNEQF,TRBV27
ASSLGAGLYEQY,TRBV5-5
ASSPGTGTSGNTIY,TRBV27
AWTETEYTEAF,TRBV30
ASSSTGTHTEAF,TRBV27
ASSLPERREFVKTQY,TRBV28
ASSFLRGGDTEAF,TRBV7-8
SVTPGNYGYT,TRBV29-1